This is a list of T cell receptor beta chains from one sample in a study of cytomegalovirus exposure and HLA in healthy donors. Method: immunoSEQ multiplex PCR; TCRdb's copy keeps in-frame clones and lacks some. The table includes about 220,000 clones, around 90% detected once. The sequenced sample consisted of PBMCs. All receptors come from a woman aged 18-29 years in good health and CMV-seronegative. Each CDR3 is given with its conserved first and last residue. Fields, in order: CDR3 DNA, CDR3 protein, clone size, D gene, J gene, V gene. A D gene is named only where the DNA matches it firmly. Not all rows give a size; the values are once, few, many and, for expanded clones, a class.

TGTGCCAGCAGCTTCGGGACAGGGGACTACGAGCAGTACTTC CASSFGTGDYEQYF . TRBD1 TRBJ2-7 TRBV7-9
TGTGCCAGCAGGAATCGGGACTGGAACTATGGCTACACCTTC CASRNRDWNYGYTF once . TRBJ1-2 TRBV5-6
TGTGCCAGCAGCGTAGGATGGGCAGGCCCTAACACCGGGGAGCTGTTTTTT CASSVGWAGPNTGELFF . . TRBJ2-2 TRBV9
TGTGCCATCAGTGATGGGCTCACTGAAGCTTTCTTT CAISDGLTEAFF . . TRBJ1-1 TRBV10-3
TGTGCCAGCAGTTACTCGGAGGGGAACTACGAGCAGTACTTC CASSYSEGNYEQYF . . TRBJ2-7 TRBV6-6
TGTGCCAGTAGACTTGACAGGGGGAATCAGCCCCAGCATTTT CASRLDRGNQPQHF . TRBD1 TRBJ1-5 TRBV19
TGTGCCAGCAGCTTAAGACAGGGGAACACTGAAGCTTTCTTT CASSLRQGNTEAFF . TRBD1 TRBJ1-1 TRBV7-6
TGTGCCAGCAAGTTCGTAGGGACAGGGGCTGTTGGAAACACCATATATTTT CASKFVGTGAVGNTIYF . TRBD1 TRBJ1-3 TRBV27
TGTGCCAGCAGTGAAGGCAGGGGGAGAGGCAATCAGCCCCAGCATTTT CASSEGRGRGNQPQHF . TRBD1 TRBJ1-5 TRBV6-1
TGCGCCAGCAGCCCCCGGCCGGGCCTAGGAGGGGTCAAGGGCAATCAGCCCCAGCATTTT CASSPRPGLGGVKGNQPQHF . . TRBJ1-5 TRBV5-1
TGTGCCAGCAGTGAAGGCGGGAGTTACGGGCAGTACTTC CASSEGGSYGQYF . TRBD2 TRBJ2-7 TRBV25-1
TGTGCCAGTAGTATAGCCACTCCAGGGGGCTCCCGTTCGGCTTTCTTT CASSIATPGGSRSAFF . TRBD1 TRBJ1-1 TRBV19
TGCGCCAGCAGCTTGTGGACAGGTAACACTGAAGCTTTCTTT CASSLWTGNTEAFF . TRBD1 TRBJ1-1 TRBV5-1
TGTGCCAGCAGCTCCACGGGACAGAGCAATCAGCCCCAGCATTTT CASSSTGQSNQPQHF . TRBD1 TRBJ1-5 TRBV7-2
TGTGCCAGCTCACCATTAGCGGGAGGCCCCGAGCAGTACTTC CASSPLAGGPEQYF few TRBD2 TRBJ2-7 TRBV18
TGCGCCAGCGGAGACAGGGCCTACTATGGCTACACCTTC CASGDRAYYGYTF few TRBD1 TRBJ1-2 TRBV10-2
TGTGCCAGCAGTTCCTTCACGTTCCGAGATCGCCAAGAGACCCAGTACTTC CASSSFTFRDRQETQYF . . TRBJ2-5 TRBV28
TGTGCCAGCAAACCGGGACGACGGGGGGACACTGAAGCTTTCTTT CASKPGRRGDTEAFF . . TRBJ1-1 TRBV6-1
TGTGCCAGCAGCTTCCGGGACAGTAACTACGAGCAGTACTTC CASSFRDSNYEQYF . TRBD1 TRBJ2-7 TRBV7-8
TGTGCCAGCAGTTTGCATGGCGGGATCCTTCCCCCTACCTACGAGCAGTACTTC CASSLHGGILPPTYEQYF . . TRBJ2-7 TRBV27
TGTGCCAGCAGCTTAGGGACAGGGGTTTTGTATGGCTACACCTTC CASSLGTGVLYGYTF . TRBD1 TRBJ1-2 TRBV11-2
TGTGCCAGCAGTGAAGCTAGGACTAGCGGAACCGAGCAGTACTTC CASSEARTSGTEQYF . TRBD2 TRBJ2-7 TRBV6-1
TGTGCCAGCAGTTACAAGCGCAATCAGCCCCAGCATTTT CASSYKRNQPQHF . . TRBJ1-5 TRBV6-5
TGCGCCAGCAGCCAAGATGGAGCTACCCAGTTACCCCTCCACTTT CASSQDGATQLPLHF . . TRBJ1-6 TRBV4-1
TGTGCCAGCAGCCACCTAACACCCGCTGCCACAGGGCGGAGAGGCTACACCTTC CASSHLTPAATGRRGYTF . . TRBJ1-2 TRBV14
TGTGCCAGCAGTTTAGGGTCGGGCGAGCAGTACTTC CASSLGSGEQYF . . TRBJ2-7 TRBV28
TGTGCCATCAGTGGAACTAGCGGGCAAACACAAGAGACCCAGTACTTC CAISGTSGQTQETQYF . TRBD2 TRBJ2-5 TRBV10-3
TGTGCCAGTACTGAATCTGGGGGGGACGGATCCATGAACACTGAAGCTTTCTTT CASTESGGDGSMNTEAFF . . TRBJ1-1 TRBV21-1
TGCGCCAGCCGAACGAAATTAGCGGGAGATGCTTACAATGAGCAGTTCTTC CASRTKLAGDAYNEQFF . TRBD2 TRBJ2-1 TRBV5-1
TGTGCCAGCAGGGCCTCGGGGAACTCCTACAATGAGCAGTTCTTC CASRASGNSYNEQFF . . TRBJ2-1 TRBV7-2
TGTGCCAGCAGCTTAGTTGCGGGAGGGTACAATGAGCAGTTCTTC CASSLVAGGYNEQFF once TRBD2 TRBJ2-1 TRBV11-2
TGTGCCAGCAGTTACTCTCCAGGAAACTCTGGAAACACCATATATTTT CASSYSPGNSGNTIYF . . TRBJ1-3 TRBV6-5
TGTGCCAGCCTCCTTAGCGGGAGTGATAAGATGATATTCTTC CASLLSGSDKMIFF . TRBD2 TRBJ2-1 TRBV28
TGTGCCAGCAGCGCGTTCAATTCACCCCTCCACTTT CASSAFNSPLHF . . TRBJ1-6 TRBV9
TGTGCCAGCAACAGCGGGATGGGAGAGCAGTACTTC CASNSGMGEQYF . TRBD2 TRBJ2-7 TRBV2
TGCAGTGCTCGACTAGAGGGCATTCAGTACTTC CSARLEGIQYF . . TRBJ2-4 TRBV20-1
TGTGCCTGGAGTGTAGGGGCTAGCGGGAGTGCGGAGACCCAGTACTTC CAWSVGASGSAETQYF . TRBD2 TRBJ2-5 TRBV30
TGTGCCAGCAGCCTAGGGGGGGCTGGGGCCAACGTCCTGACTTTC CASSLGGAGANVLTF . . TRBJ2-6 TRBV28
TGTGCCAGCAGCACCACAGTGAACACTGAAGCTTTCTTT CASSTTVNTEAFF few . TRBJ1-1 TRBV7-7
TGTGCCACCAGCAGAGTAGAGCTAGCGGGAGGGTACGAGCAGTACTTC CATSRVELAGGYEQYF . TRBD2 TRBJ2-7 TRBV15
TGTGCCACCTGGGGGAGGGGGAAATACGAGCAGTACTTC CATWGRGKYEQYF . . TRBJ2-7 TRBV6-1
TGTGCCAGCAGCCAAGAGGTTAGCGGCGCCCATAACACCGGGGAGCTGTTTTTT CASSQEVSGAHNTGELFF . . TRBJ2-2 TRBV4-2
TGTGCCAGCAGTTTCCCGGGGACAGATGAAGCTTTCTTT CASSFPGTDEAFF . TRBD1 TRBJ1-1 TRBV28
TGCAGCGTGGCCACGCGGGACTACCGCTACAATGAGCAGTTCTTC CSVATRDYRYNEQFF few TRBD2 TRBJ2-1 TRBV29-1
TGCAGTGCTCCTCTCTACGAGCAGTACTTC CSAPLYEQYF . . TRBJ2-7 TRBV20-1
TGCAGCGTTGAAGTCAGGGGGGATCAGCCCCAGCATTTT CSVEVRGDQPQHF . TRBD1 TRBJ1-5 TRBV29-1
TGTGCCAGCAGCAAAGCACAGGGGAATGAGCAGTTCTTC CASSKAQGNEQFF few . TRBJ2-1 TRBV21-1
TGTGCCTGGAGTCTGGGCACGAACACTGAAGCTTTCTTT CAWSLGTNTEAFF . . TRBJ1-1 TRBV30
TGCGCCAGCAGCGGCGGACAGGGAGGTAATGAAAAACTGTTTTTT CASSGGQGGNEKLFF . TRBD1 TRBJ1-4 TRBV5-1
TGTGCCAGCAGCTTGGGACAGGCGAATCAGCCCCAGCATTTT CASSLGQANQPQHF . . TRBJ1-5 TRBV5-6
TGTGCCAGCAGCTCATCACAGGGGACTGAAGCTTTCTTT CASSSSQGTEAFF . TRBD1 TRBJ1-1 TRBV7-9